This passage covers 32 T cell receptor beta chains from one sample sequenced in a study of response to subunit inactivated influenza vaccine. TCRdb called the RT-PCR reads again in MiXCR, with one record for every CDR3 protein. This sample yields about 480,000 distinct CDR3 sequences, of which around 25% are seen a single time; under 2.5% belongs to the top ten. Specimen: CD4+ T cells sorted from PBMCs, collected 4 to 6 days after vaccination. The receptors shown here come from a man aged 50 to 59 who received an inactivated influenza vaccine.

This rearrangement joins TRBV27 to TRBJ1-6; 10 bases line up with TRBD1. The junction had 14 bases not matched to a gene; V was cut back by 2 bases and J by 7 bases. CDR1 is MNHEY and CDR2 is SMNVEV in the germline V gene (reference sequence). The CDR3 is made up of 19 amino acids. The CDR3 nucleotides are TGTGCCAGCAGTTTAAGGATAACTGGGACAGGGGTTGGGAATTCACCCCTCCACTTT. Protein sequence: CASSLRITGTGVGNSPLHF.

The rearrangement links TRBV7-2 to TRBJ1-1; a weak D match, TRBD1 (5 bases). Germline assignment: CDR1 SGHTA and CDR2 FQGNSA. The V and J ends lost 2 bases and 3 bases respectively, with 16 bases between them. There are 16 residues in the CDR3. The CDR3 nucleotides are TGTGCCAGCAGCTTAAGATTGCAGGGCCGTCACACTGAAGCTTTCTTT. Amino acid sequence: CASSLRLQGRHTEAFF.

This clonotype was picked up a small number of times. This chain uses TRBV20-1 with TRBJ2-1; D gene ambiguous. V lost 3 bases and J 0 bases, leaving 15 bases between the germline ends. This CDR3 region has 16 residues. The V gene's germline CDR1 is DFQATT and CDR2 SNEGSKA (reference sequence). The CDR3 protein is CSARDGGKSSYNEQFF. The CDR3 DNA is TGCAGTGCTAGGGACGGTGGCAAAAGCTCCTACAATGAGCAGTTCTTC.

This chain links TRBV29-1 with TRBJ2-5; D perhaps matches TRBD1 (6 bases). Germline V CDR1 and CDR2: SQVTM, ANQGSEA. The CDR3 covers 12 residues. The V and J ends lost 6 bases and 5 bases respectively, with 13 bases between them. The chain's CDR3 is CSVNRAGETQYF. CDR3 DNA: TGCAGCGTCAACAGGGCGGGCGAGACCCAGTACTTC.

DNA for the CDR3: TGCGCCAGCAGCTTGGTTGGGACACCACTCTCCTACGAGCAGTACTTC. Residues: CASSLVGTPLSYEQYF. The chain recombines TRBV5-1 with TRBJ2-7; tentative D call: TRBD1 (6 bases). Trimming took 0 bases from V and 0 from J, leaving 13 bases between them. The CDR3 covers 16 residues. Germline V gene sequence: CDR1 SGHRS, CDR2 YFSETQ.

This sequence joins TRBV12-3 or TRBV12-4 and TRBJ2-1; 8 nucleotides agree with TRBD2. The CDR3 runs to 15 residues. The V segment lost 6 bases and the J segment 0 bases; nucleotides outside the gene matches: 4. In DNA form, the CDR3 reads TGTGCCAGCAGGAGACTAGCGAGCTCCTACAATGAGCAGTTCTTC. It translates to CASRRLASSYNEQFF.

This clonotype appeared once. The gene calls are TRBV25-1 and TRBJ2-7; D is uncertain. Per germline, CDR1 MGHDK and CDR2 SYGVNS. The V end was cut by 2 bases, the J end by 6 bases, with 11 bases between. The CDR3 sequence is 13 residues long. Written as DNA, the CDR3 is TGTGCCAGCAGTGAACAGAGATACGGCGAGCAGTACTTC. Encoded protein: CASSEQRYGEQYF.

This chain connects TRBV4-2 to TRBJ2-2, with 8 positions matching TRBD2. From germline, CDR1 is LGHNA and CDR2 YNFKEQ. The CDR3 is made up of 19 amino acids. Unmatched junction bases numbered 11, after V lost 1 base and J lost 1 base. CDR3 nucleotides: TGTGCCAGCAGCCAAGGGGGACTAGGTTTTGTTATGAACACCGGGGAGCTGTTTTTT. As protein: CASSQGGLGFVMNTGELFF.

This clonotype occurred a few times. The chain couples TRBV27 to TRBJ2-5; a weak D match, TRBD2 (6 bases). The V gene's germline CDR1 is MNHEY and CDR2 SMNVEV (reference sequence). V lost 3 bases, J lost 0 bases, and 14 bases lay in between. The CDR3 length is 16 residues. The CDR3 DNA reads as TGTGCCAGCAGTTTCGACTGGAGGGCCTACCAAGAGACCCAGTACTTC. Translation gives CASSFDWRAYQETQYF.

The CDR3 sequence: CASSRDRGPTFLSGYTF. CDR3 coding DNA: TGCGCCAGCAGCCGGGACAGGGGCCCCACCTTCCTCTCTGGCTACACCTTC. The chain uses TRBV5-1 and TRBJ1-2; TRBD1 matches 10 bases. This CDR3 contains 17 residues. Per germline, CDR1 SGHRS and CDR2 YFSETQ. Unmatched junction bases numbered 16, after V lost 4 bases and J lost 7 bases.

This clonotype was recorded a few times. The J gene is TRBJ2-5, the V gene TRBV3-1; D perhaps matches TRBD2 (6 bases). The CDR3 consists of 13 residues. Trimming pared 4 bases from V and 3 bases from J, leaving 9 bases between. From germline, CDR1 is LGHDT and CDR2 YNNKEL (reference sequence). CDR3 coding DNA: TGTGCCAGCAGCCCGGGACTCAAAGAGACCCAGTACTTC. Translated, it gives CASSPGLKETQYF.

In this sample, this clonotype turned up once. The chain joins TRBV7-2 to TRBJ2-6; D is tentatively TRBD1 or TRBD2 (5 bases each). V was trimmed by 4 bases and J by 5 bases, leaving 12 bases between them. Germline loops: CDR1 SGHTA, CDR2 FQGNSA. The CDR3 loop spans 15 amino acids. The CDR3 bases are TGTGCCAGCAGCTCCTCAGGGACGCGGGCCAACGTCCTGACTTTC. Its protein product is CASSSSGTRANVLTF.

This rearrangement joins TRBV5-6 to TRBJ2-2; 11 bases map to TRBD2. Germline-derived CDR1 and CDR2 are SGHDT and YYEEEE. This CDR3 comprises 16 residues. J was trimmed by 4 bases and V by 4 bases; bases with no gene match: 6. DNA of the CDR3: TGTGCCAGCAGCGGCCGACTAGCGGGGTCCACCGGGGAGCTGTTTTTT. This gives the protein CASSGRLAGSTGELFF.

This chain joins TRBV9 and TRBJ1-5; D might be TRBD1 (5 bases). V was clipped by 0 bases and J by 6 bases, with 13 bases between them. From germline, CDR1 is SGDLS and CDR2 YYNGEE. The CDR3 totals 15 residues. The CDR3 spells CASSVGGQGSQPQHF. The CDR3, as DNA: TGTGCCAGCAGCGTAGGCGGCCAGGGAAGTCAGCCCCAGCATTTT. Combining the CDR3 with reference TRBV9 and TRBJ1-5 gives the whole variable domain DSGVTQTPKHLITATGQRVTLRCSPRSGDLSVYWYQQSLDQGLQFLIQYYNGEERAKGNILERFSAQQFPDLHSELNLSSLELGDSALYFCASSVGGQGSQPQHFGDGTRLSIL.

This clonotype was counted at least ten times. The CDR3 DNA follows: TGTGCCAGCAGCTCGGGACTAGCCCGCACAGATACGCAGTATTTT. Translating gives CASSSGLARTDTQYF. The chain joins TRBV7-2 to TRBJ2-3; 9 nucleotides align to TRBD2. With 4 bases clipped from V and 1 base from J, the junction kept 3 bases outside the gene matches. The CDR3 extends over 15 amino acids. From germline, CDR1 is SGHTA and CDR2 FQGNSA.

As DNA, the CDR3 is TGTGCCAGCAGTTACTCCGGACGGGGCGGCCATGGCTACACCTTC. This codes for CASSYSGRGGHGYTF. The chain is built from TRBV6-2 or TRBV6-3 and TRBJ1-2, with a weak D call TRBD1 (5 bases). V lost 0 bases and J 6 bases, leaving 14 bases between the germline ends. Germline V lookup: CDR1 MNHEY, CDR2 SVGEGT. The CDR3 has 15 residues.

CDR3 nucleotides: TGTGCCAGCAGTTACCTAAACGCCAATCAGCCCCAGCATTTT. Residues: CASSYLNANQPQHF. V gene TRBV6-2 or TRBV6-3 combines with J gene TRBJ1-5; D gene uncertain. Germline CDR1 reads MNHEY; CDR2 reads SVGEGT. This CDR3 region has 14 residues. Trimming cost V 2 bases and J 3 bases, with 8 bases left between them.

The rearrangement uses TRBV5-4 and TRBJ2-1, with TRBD1 as a possible D gene (6 bases). CDR3 length: 16 residues. Germline values: CDR1 SGHNT, CDR2 YYREEE (reference sequence). V shed 4 bases and J shed 3 bases, with 17 bases lying between them. CDR3 amino acids: CASSPREGHFYNEQFF. CDR3 DNA: TGTGCCAGCAGCCCCCGAGAGGGACACTTCTACAATGAGCAGTTCTTC.

This clonotype was counted only a few times. This chain uses TRBV29-1 with TRBJ1-5; 8 bases align to TRBD1. The CDR3 is 12 residues long. Trimming cost V 4 bases and J 7 bases; bases outside gene matches: 3. Germline CDR1 and CDR2: SQVTM and ANQGSEA. CDR3 protein: CSVADRGQPQHF. In DNA form, the CDR3 reads TGCAGCGTTGCCGACAGGGGACAGCCCCAGCATTTT.

This clonotype has a count of ten or more. The rearrangement links TRBV7-9 to TRBJ2-3, with a weak D call TRBD2 (7 bases). CDR1 is SEHNR, CDR2 FQNEAQ, per germline (reference sequence). CDR3 size: 15 residues. V was cut by 3 bases and J by 5 bases, with 15 bases left in between. The CDR3 DNA is TGTGCCAGCAGCTTGAGAGCGGGGACACGAGATACGCAGTATTTT. Translated, it gives CASSLRAGTRDTQYF.

This chain links TRBV6-1 with TRBJ2-2; D could derive from TRBD1 or TRBD2 (6 bases each). V lost 5 bases to trimming and J lost 3 bases, with 16 bases between them. Germline loops: CDR1 MNHNS, CDR2 SASEGT. The CDR3 extends over 16 amino acids. CDR3 sequence reads: CASSPGGGAHTGELFF. CDR3 coding DNA: TGTGCCAGCAGTCCCGGGGGCGGGGCTCACACCGGGGAGCTGTTTTTT.

This clonotype was detected a few times. This chain joins TRBV10-2 and TRBJ2-2, with D perhaps TRBD1 or TRBD2 (5 bases each). The length of the CDR3 is 13 residues. Per the germline V gene, CDR1 is WSHSY and CDR2 is SAAADI. The V gene lost 10 bases and the J gene lost 4 bases, with 13 bases spanning the gap. The CDR3 is CATRVGVTGELFF. CDR3 bases: TGCGCCACCCGAGTGGGGGTCACCGGGGAGCTGTTTTTT.

This clonotype was recorded a few times. This chain uses TRBV10-3 with TRBJ2-1; 14 bases agree with TRBD2. This CDR3 is 19 amino acids long. J gave up 6 bases and V 6 bases, and 16 bases lay outside the gene matches. Germline lookup yields CDR1 ENHRY and CDR2 SYGVKD. Written as DNA, the CDR3 is TGTGCCATCAGGGTGAATCGGACTAGCGGGAGGCACAATGGCAATGAGCAGTTCTTC. Translation: CAIRVNRTSGRHNGNEQFF.

A few counts support this clonotype. The genes are TRBV20-1 and TRBJ2-1, with D uncertain. V lost 0 bases and J 12 bases, leaving 9 bases between the germline ends. Germline-derived CDR1 and CDR2 are DFQATT and SNEGSKA (reference sequence). There are 11 residues in the CDR3. Here the CDR3 reads CSARDYPGQFF. The DNA for the CDR3 is TGCAGTGCTAGAGATTATCCTGGGCAGTTCTTC.

The chain links TRBV30 to TRBJ1-4, with 7 positions matching TRBD1. V trimming: 0 bases; J trimming: 8 bases; junction bases outside the gene matches: 3. CDR3 length: 13 amino acids. CDR1 and CDR2 from the germline V gene are GTSNPN and SVGIG (reference sequence). CDR3 sequence: CAWSVQGVEKLFF. In DNA form, the CDR3 reads TGTGCCTGGAGTGTCCAGGGGGTCGAAAAACTGTTTTTT.

The table lists this clonotype with a few counts. The chain combines TRBV7-3 with TRBJ1-3; D is perhaps TRBD1 (5 bases). Trimming removed 5 bases from V and 4 bases from J, with 9 bases in between. Germline lookup yields CDR1 SGHTA and CDR2 FQGTGA. The length of the CDR3 is 13 residues. The CDR3 loop is CASSTRQGNTIYF. CDR3 bases: TGTGCCAGCAGCACCAGACAGGGAAACACCATATATTTT.

The table lists this clonotype with a few counts. The chain links TRBV3-1 to TRBJ2-1; 11 nucleotides agree with TRBD2. Germline CDR1 reads LGHDT; CDR2 reads YNNKEL (reference sequence). There are 17 residues in the CDR3. The J segment lost 6 bases and the V segment lost 0 bases, leaving 7 bases of the junction unmatched. This CDR3 is CASSQEARLAGGNEQFF. CDR3 DNA: TGTGCCAGCAGCCAAGAGGCTAGGCTAGCGGGGGGCAATGAGCAGTTCTTC.

This clonotype was seen a few times. The chain is built from TRBV20-1 and TRBJ1-6, with TRBD1 identical over 8 bases. V lost 4 bases and J lost 5; bases outside the gene matches: 4. The CDR3 spans 14 residues. Germline V gene data show CDR1 as DFQATT and CDR2 as SNEGSKA (reference sequence). CDR3 coding DNA: TGCAGTGCTATCGACAGGGGAAATAATTCACCCCTCCACTTT. Its protein is CSAIDRGNNSPLHF.

This clonotype was recorded many times. The V and J genes are TRBV6-6 and TRBJ2-7; no clear D. CDR3 size: 13 residues. Trimming stripped 6 bases from V and 2 bases from J, with 11 bases between. Germline CDR1 and CDR2: MNHNY and SVGAGI (reference sequence). DNA for the CDR3: TGTGCCAGCAGCCTACTCTTAGCCTACGAGCAGTACTTC. Amino acid sequence: CASSLLLAYEQYF.

The chain couples TRBV5-1 to TRBJ2-3, with 8 positions matching TRBD1. Germline V gene data show CDR1 as SGHRS and CDR2 as YFSETQ. The CDR3 sequence is 15 residues long. The trim removed 4 bases at V and 4 bases at J, leaving 8 bases unmatched. The CDR3 spells CASSTGQGRPDTQYF. In DNA, the CDR3 is TGCGCCAGCAGCACCGGACAGGGTCGACCAGATACGCAGTATTTT.

In this sample, this clonotype turned up a few times. This chain joins TRBV7-9 and TRBJ2-1; 9 bases fit TRBD2. V dropped 5 bases and J dropped 5; count of bases not matched to a gene: 10. Germline lookup yields CDR1 SEHNR and CDR2 FQNEAQ (reference sequence). This CDR3 has 16 amino acids. CDR3 amino acids: CASSVTGTSIDNEQFF. CDR3 in DNA: TGTGCCAGCAGCGTAACCGGGACTAGCATCGACAATGAGCAGTTCTTC.

This clonotype turned up a few times. V gene TRBV2 combines with J gene TRBJ1-3; D remains unclear. This CDR3 has 14 amino acids. Trimming stripped 6 bases from V and 0 bases from J, with 9 bases between. The germline V gene encodes CDR1 SNHLY and CDR2 FYNNEI. CDR3 protein: CASSGSGSGNTIYF. CDR3 coding DNA: TGTGCCAGCAGCGGCTCTGGCTCTGGAAACACCATATATTTT.